This TCR beta chain was recovered during a study of T cells after yellow fever vaccination. Per germline, CDR1 LGHDT and CDR2 YNNKEL (reference sequence). Between the trimmed V and J ends, which lost 0 bases and 11 bases, there was a span of 27 bases. This CDR3 has 18 amino acids. Broader study findings: Across the CD4 and CD8 compartments, a small share of clonotypes was present in both.

Of note for this clonotype: What it recognizes is unknown.

Researchers made TCR cDNA using 5'RACE template switching, and this step added a universal primer site and UMIs. TCRdb passed the 5' RACE reads through MiXCR, listing each CDR3 protein once. The sample carries 450,000 to 550,000 distinct CDR3 sequences, around a fifth recorded once. Sequenced here: PBMCs, sampled less than 25 days after the first yellow fever vaccination. This receptor was obtained from a man aged 18 to 29 who received the YFV17D yellow fever vaccine. The J gene is TRBJ2-3, the V gene TRBV3-1; a possible D gene is TRBD2 (5 bases). CDR3 nucleotides: TGTGCCAGCAGCCAAGACCCTGGCTCGGCAGCATCGGACTTCGGGCAGTATTTT. Translation: CASSQDPGSAASDFGQYF.